This is a list of T cell receptor beta chains from one sample in a study of PD-L1 blockade in urothelial cancer. The data were produced by immunoSEQ multiplex PCR, yet TCRdb's version contains in-frame clones alone and is incomplete. The sample yields some 42,000 clones, approximately 80% seen once. The specimen comprised PBMCs, sampled around atezolizumab (anti-PD-L1) treatment. These receptor sequences come from a man in his sixties or seventies with urothelial cancer. CDR3s include the opening cysteine and the closing phenylalanine or tryptophan. Each record gives: clone size, V gene, J gene, D gene, CDR3 DNA, CDR3 protein. D genes are given only for firm matches. The size of a clone is reported for some rows only, either as once, few or many, or as a class for expanded clones.

size: .
V: TRBV9
J: TRBJ1-1
D: .
DNA: TGTGCCAGCAGCGTAGGGACATCTCCTGAAGCTTTCTTT
CDR3: CASSVGTSPEAFF

size: .
V: TRBV10-2
J: TRBJ2-7
D: .
DNA: TGCGCCAGCAGGTTAACTAGTAGGGCCGGACCAAGCTCCTACGAGCAGTACTTC
CDR3: CASRLTSRAGPSSYEQYF

size: .
V: TRBV2
J: TRBJ2-4
D: .
DNA: TGTGCCAGCAGTGCAACAGGGCTAGCCAAAAACATTCAGTACTTC
CDR3: CASSATGLAKNIQYF

size: .
V: TRBV2
J: TRBJ2-5
D: TRBD2
DNA: TGTGCCAGCAGTGGTCTAGCGGGAGAGGCGACCCAGTACTTC
CDR3: CASSGLAGEATQYF

size: few
V: TRBV18
J: TRBJ1-1
D: .
DNA: TGTGCCAGCTCACCCATGAACACTGAAGCTTTCTTT
CDR3: CASSPMNTEAFF

size: .
V: TRBV11-3
J: TRBJ2-1
D: .
DNA: TGTGCCAGCAGCTCGACTAGTCTAAGTGAGCAGTTCTTC
CDR3: CASSSTSLSEQFF

size: .
V: TRBV19
J: TRBJ2-3
D: TRBD2
DNA: TGTGCCAGTAGTTTACTAGCGGACACAGATACGCAGTATTTT
CDR3: CASSLLADTDTQYF

size: .
V: TRBV7-9
J: TRBJ1-3
D: TRBD1
DNA: TGTGCCAGCACCCCGGACAGGGGAAACACCATATATTTT
CDR3: CASTPDRGNTIYF

size: .
V: TRBV9
J: TRBJ2-1
D: TRBD1
DNA: TGTGCCAGCAGCCCCCCAGGGGGCGCGGGTTACAATGAGCAGTTCTTC
CDR3: CASSPPGGAGYNEQFF

size: .
V: TRBV19
J: TRBJ2-7
D: TRBD1
DNA: TGTGCCAGTAGTATCGGGACAGTAGGGCGCGAGCAGTACTTC
CDR3: CASSIGTVGREQYF

size: few
V: TRBV5-4
J: TRBJ2-3
D: TRBD1
DNA: TGTGCCAGCAGCCGGACAGGGTCAGTCGATACGCAGTATTTT
CDR3: CASSRTGSVDTQYF

size: few
V: TRBV4-2
J: TRBJ1-5
D: .
DNA: TGTGCCAGCAGCCATCTCAGGGGTAAGAATCAGCCCCAGCATTTT
CDR3: CASSHLRGKNQPQHF

size: few
V: TRBV5-6
J: TRBJ2-7
D: .
DNA: TGTGCCAGCAGCTTGTGGCGGGATTCCTACGAGCAGTACTTC
CDR3: CASSLWRDSYEQYF

size: once
V: TRBV28
J: TRBJ1-5
D: .
DNA: TGCGCCAGCAGCCCCGGGACACGTGTAGGTTGGCCCCAGCATTTT
CDR3: CASSPGTRVGWPQHF

size: .
V: TRBV6-1
J: TRBJ1-4
D: TRBD1
DNA: TGTGCCAGCAGTGCCGGGACAGGGGGAGAAAAACTGTTTTTT
CDR3: CASSAGTGGEKLFF

size: .
V: TRBV29-1
J: TRBJ2-1
D: .
DNA: TGCAGCGTTGAAGATGAAAGGGAGGTGAATGAGCAGTTCTTC
CDR3: CSVEDEREVNEQFF

size: .
V: TRBV19
J: TRBJ2-6
D: TRBD1
DNA: TGTGCCAGTAGTCAGAATCCCGGGACAGGGGCTGGGGCCAACGTCCTGACTTTC
CDR3: CASSQNPGTGAGANVLTF

size: .
V: TRBV6-5
J: TRBJ2-7
D: TRBD1
DNA: TGTGCCAGCAGTTACGAGGGACAGACAAACGAGTACTTC
CDR3: CASSYEGQTNEYF

size: .
V: TRBV5-1
J: TRBJ2-7
D: TRBD2
DNA: TGCGCCAGCAGCTTGAGCGGGAGGGACGGATACGAGCAGTACTTC
CDR3: CASSLSGRDGYEQYF

size: .
V: TRBV7-9
J: TRBJ2-3
D: TRBD1
DNA: TGTGCCAGCACCTTAGATACAGGGGGCAGAGATACGCAGTATTTT
CDR3: CASTLDTGGRDTQYF

size: .
V: TRBV11-2
J: TRBJ2-5
D: TRBD1
DNA: TGTGCCAGCAGCCCAGGGGGCCGAGAGACCCAGTACTTC
CDR3: CASSPGGRETQYF

size: .
V: TRBV29-1
J: TRBJ2-3
D: .
DNA: TGCAGCGTGGTTACCGACTACACAGATACGCAGTATTTT
CDR3: CSVVTDYTDTQYF

size: .
V: TRBV6-1
J: TRBJ2-1
D: TRBD1
DNA: TGTGCCAGCACTCTCGGACAGGGAGGTAGCAATGAGCAGTTCTTC
CDR3: CASTLGQGGSNEQFF

size: .
V: TRBV6-5
J: TRBJ1-2
D: .
DNA: TGTGCCAGCAGTTACTCGAATCCGAGCGGGGCCTACACCTTC
CDR3: CASSYSNPSGAYTF

size: .
V: TRBV19
J: TRBJ1-2
D: .
DNA: TGTGCCAGTAGTATTTGGTCAGGGGACTATGGCTACACCTTC
CDR3: CASSIWSGDYGYTF

size: .
V: TRBV4-3
J: TRBJ2-2
D: TRBD2
DNA: TGCGCCAGCAGCCAAGATATAGCGGGATTGAACACCGGGGAGCTGTTTTTT
CDR3: CASSQDIAGLNTGELFF

size: once
V: TRBV29-1
J: TRBJ2-1
D: .
DNA: TGCAGCGTCCCGACTAGTGCGGCCTACAATGAGCAGTTCTTC
CDR3: CSVPTSAAYNEQFF

size: .
V: TRBV6-7
J: TRBJ1-5
D: .
DNA: TGTGCCAGCAGTTACTCGTGTGACCCTTCTTGGGGGGAATATCAGCCCCAGCATTTT
CDR3: CASSYSCDPSWGEYQPQHF

size: .
V: TRBV19
J: TRBJ2-7
D: TRBD1
DNA: TGTGCCAGTAGAAGACAGGGGGCAAAAGAGCAGTACTTC
CDR3: CASRRQGAKEQYF

size: .
V: TRBV30
J: TRBJ1-3
D: TRBD1
DNA: TGTGCCGGGTATAGACAGGGGGCGTCGGACGGACCTGGAAACACCATATATTTT
CDR3: CAGYRQGASDGPGNTIYF

size: .
V: TRBV5-1
J: TRBJ2-1
D: .
DNA: TGCGCCAGCAGCTTATCTGGGAGCTCCTACAATGAGCAGTTCTTC
CDR3: CASSLSGSSYNEQFF

size: .
V: TRBV6-5
J: TRBJ2-7
D: .
DNA: TGTGCCAGCAGTAGCGTTAGGTACGAGCAGTACTTC
CDR3: CASSSVRYEQYF

size: .
V: TRBV27
J: TRBJ2-1
D: TRBD1
DNA: TGTGCCAGCAGTTTATCGGGACAGGGCTCCTACAATGAGCAGTTCTTC
CDR3: CASSLSGQGSYNEQFF

size: few
V: TRBV30
J: TRBJ1-1
D: TRBD1
DNA: TGTGCCTGGAGCCAACTCGACAGGGACACTGAAGCTTTCTTT
CDR3: CAWSQLDRDTEAFF

size: .
V: TRBV4-2
J: TRBJ2-1
D: TRBD2
DNA: TGTGCCAGCAGCCAAGCCATGGGACTAGCGGGTGATGAGCAGTTCTTC
CDR3: CASSQAMGLAGDEQFF

size: few
V: TRBV25-1
J: TRBJ2-7
D: .
DNA: TGTGCCAGCAGTCCGGCTCGACTTCAGGGCGAGCAGTACTTC
CDR3: CASSPARLQGEQYF

size: few
V: TRBV6-5
J: TRBJ2-1
D: TRBD2
DNA: TGTGCCAGCAGTTTACGGGAGGCAAATGAGCAGTTCTTC
CDR3: CASSLREANEQFF

size: .
V: TRBV6-5
J: TRBJ1-1
D: TRBD1
DNA: TGTGCCAGCAGTTCGCCTGGACAGGGTGTCGCTGAAGCTTTCTTT
CDR3: CASSSPGQGVAEAFF

size: .
V: TRBV11-3
J: TRBJ2-7
D: TRBD1
DNA: TGTGCCAGCAGCTTAGGGACAGGGGCCTACGAGCAGTACTTC
CDR3: CASSLGTGAYEQYF

size: .
V: TRBV19
J: TRBJ2-5
D: .
DNA: TGTGCCAGTAGTATATTGGGCAGGGCTGGGGAGACCCAGTACTTC
CDR3: CASSILGRAGETQYF

size: .
V: TRBV5-1
J: TRBJ2-3
D: TRBD2
DNA: TGCGCCAGCAGCTTGGATAGACTAGCGGGAGCAGATACGCAGTATTTT
CDR3: CASSLDRLAGADTQYF

size: .
V: TRBV5-6
J: TRBJ1-2
D: TRBD1
DNA: TGTGCCAGCAGTTCACGGGACAGGGTAGTGGTCTATGGCTACACCTTC
CDR3: CASSSRDRVVVYGYTF

size: .
V: TRBV27
J: TRBJ1-5
D: .
DNA: TGTGCCAGCAGTTTTAGTTATCGTCAGCCCCAGCATTTT
CDR3: CASSFSYRQPQHF

size: .
V: TRBV14
J: TRBJ2-7
D: .
DNA: TGTGCCAGCAGCCAAAACAGCAACTCCTACGAGCAGTACTTC
CDR3: CASSQNSNSYEQYF

size: .
V: TRBV5-1
J: TRBJ1-1
D: .
DNA: TGCGCCAGCAGCCCTCGGACAGCAGGAAACACTGAAGCTTTCTTT
CDR3: CASSPRTAGNTEAFF

size: .
V: TRBV6-1
J: TRBJ2-2
D: .
DNA: TGTGCCAGCAGACAGGCCGGGGAGCTGTTTTTT
CDR3: CASRQAGELFF

size: .
V: TRBV5-8
J: TRBJ1-5
D: .
DNA: TGTGCCAGCAGCTTGGCGGGGGACTATAGCAATCAGCCCCAGCATTTT
CDR3: CASSLAGDYSNQPQHF

size: .
V: TRBV4-1
J: TRBJ2-2
D: TRBD2
DNA: TGCGCCAGCAGCCAGACTAGCGGGAGCTTGTCCGGGGAGCTGTTTTTT
CDR3: CASSQTSGSLSGELFF

size: .
V: TRBV7-9
J: TRBJ1-5
D: TRBD1
DNA: TGTGCCAGCAGCTTAGGAGGACAGGGTAGCCAGCCCCAGCATTTT
CDR3: CASSLGGQGSQPQHF

size: few
V: TRBV28
J: TRBJ2-7
D: TRBD1
DNA: TGTGCCAGCAGATTAGGGACAGGTCGCTACGAGCAGTACTTC
CDR3: CASRLGTGRYEQYF

size: .
V: TRBV7-2
J: TRBJ2-3
D: .
DNA: TGTGCCAGCAGCCAGCTAGGTGATAGCACAGATACGCAGTATTTT
CDR3: CASSQLGDSTDTQYF

size: .
V: TRBV18
J: TRBJ1-1
D: .
DNA: TGTGCCAGCTCACCACCGGGCCCCGGGGAGGCTTTCTTT
CDR3: CASSPPGPGEAFF

size: .
V: TRBV5-1
J: TRBJ1-3
D: .
DNA: TGCGCCAGCAGCAGCGGAAGCTCTGGAAACACCATATATTTT
CDR3: CASSSGSSGNTIYF

size: .
V: TRBV7-8
J: TRBJ2-1
D: TRBD2
DNA: TGTGCCAGCAGCACACCCAGGGGACTAGCGGGACCATCTTCCTACAATGAGCAGTTCTTC
CDR3: CASSTPRGLAGPSSYNEQFF

size: .
V: TRBV6-1
J: TRBJ1-1
D: .
DNA: TGTGCCAGCAGCGCGACTAGTCGGACTGAAGCTTTCTTT
CDR3: CASSATSRTEAFF

size: .
V: TRBV5-5
J: TRBJ1-5
D: TRBD1
DNA: TGTGCCAGCAGCTTTACAGGGGGCTCGGATCAGCCCCAGCATTTT
CDR3: CASSFTGGSDQPQHF